This passage covers 27 T cell receptor beta chains from one sample sequenced in a study of blood T cell repertoires in COVID-19. The method was immunoSEQ multiplex PCR; TCRdb's version includes in-frame clones alone and lacks a portion of them. The sample has approximately 240,000 clones, roughly 90% seen once. Material: peripheral blood. These receptors came from a woman in her forties who had recovered from COVID-19.

The V and J genes are TRBV7-3 and TRBJ2-5; 8 positions match TRBD2. CDR3 length equals 16 residues. With 5 bases clipped from V and 4 bases from J, the junction kept 12 bases outside the gene matches. Germline V lookup: CDR1 SGHTA, CDR2 FQGTGA. The CDR3 nucleotides read TGTGCCAGCAGCCGCGGTCGGGGGGGAAGGGGAGAGACCCAGTACTTC. Translating it yields CASSRGRGGRGETQYF.

The chain has TRBV7-3 and TRBJ2-7; D might be TRBD1 (5 bases). The CDR3 is 16 amino acids. Trimming removed 4 bases from V and 3 bases from J, with 19 bases in between. Germline CDR1 and CDR2: SGHTA and FQGTGA. Written as DNA, the CDR3 is TGTGCCAGCAGCTCCCCCCGTAAAGGGGTTGTCTACGAGCAGTACTTC. It encodes CASSSPRKGVVYEQYF.

The chain joins TRBV2 to TRBJ2-4, with D possibly TRBD2 on 5 matching bases. The CDR3 length is 14 residues. Germline V lookup: CDR1 SNHLY, CDR2 FYNNEI. Trimming stripped 4 bases from V and 6 bases from J, with 13 bases between. CDR3 residues: CASSVVGLTNIQYF. The CDR3 nucleotides are TGTGCCAGCAGTGTCGTCGGACTTACAAACATTCAGTACTTC.

This clone was detected only a few times. The chain has TRBV6-5 and TRBJ1-4, with 8 bases identical to TRBD1. The CDR3 length is 13 residues. Germline V gene sequence: CDR1 MNHEY, CDR2 SVGAGI. V was pared by 2 bases and J by 10 bases, with 3 bases of the junction left unmatched. The CDR3 loop is CASSYGQGGKLFF. The CDR3, as DNA: TGTGCCAGCAGTTACGGACAGGGTGGAAAACTGTTTTTT.

This clone has a handful of counts. This chain connects TRBV5-6 to TRBJ2-7; tentatively, D is TRBD2 (5 bases). The CDR3 has 13 residues. V lost 0 bases to trimming and J lost 5 bases, with 9 bases between them. CDR1 is SGHDT, CDR2 YYEEEE, per germline. CDR3 in amino acids: CASSLAGNDEQYF. CDR3 in DNA: TGTGCCAGCAGCTTGGCCGGGAACGACGAGCAGTACTTC. The full variable domain, in which reference TRBV5-6 and TRBJ2-7 provide the parts outside the CDR3, is DAGVTQSPTHLIKTRGQQVTLRCSPKSGHDTVSWYQQALGQGPQFIFQYYEEEERQRGNFPDRFSGHQFPNYSSELNVNALLLGDSALYLCASSLAGNDEQYFGPGTRLTVT.

This clone showed up just once. The V gene is TRBV6-1, the J gene TRBJ1-3; tentatively, D is TRBD1 (5 bases). This CDR3 is built from 14 residues. The V end lost 3 bases, the J end lost 0 bases, and 6 bases lay between the germline ends. CDR1 is MNHNS and CDR2 is SASEGT in the germline V gene. The CDR3 sequence is CASSDGGSGNTIYF. In DNA, the CDR3 is TGTGCCAGCAGTGACGGGGGCTCTGGAAACACCATATATTTT.

The gene calls are TRBV27 and TRBJ2-1, with D possibly matching TRBD1 (6 bases). Germline assignment: CDR1 MNHEY and CDR2 SMNVEV (reference sequence). CDR3 length: 16 residues. Trimming took 5 bases from V and 0 from J, leaving 14 bases between them. The CDR3: CASSPTGTHSYNEQFF. The CDR3 nucleotides read TGTGCCAGCAGTCCCACAGGGACCCACTCCTACAATGAGCAGTTCTTC.

V is TRBV21-1 and J is TRBJ1-5; TRBD1 reflects the table's D call only, with no check against the DNA. TRBV21-1 is annotated as a pseudogene. The CDR3 has 15 amino acids. The DNA for the CDR3 is TGTGCCAGCAGCAAGGGGCAGGGCAGCAATCAGCCCCAGCATTTT. Translating gives CASSKGQGSNQPQHF.

The chain carries TRBV21-1 and TRBJ2-3; TRBD1 is the table's D call, not checked against the DNA. TRBV21-1 is given as a pseudogene. The CDR3 has 15 amino acids. The DNA of the CDR3 is TGTGCCAGCAGCAGGACAGGGTGTGTGGCAGATACGCAGTATTTT. Protein product: CASSRTGCVADTQYF.

This clone was seen a few times. The gene calls are TRBV6-2 or TRBV6-3 and TRBJ2-7; D is unclear. Per germline, CDR1 MNHEY and CDR2 SVGEGT. V was clipped by 6 bases and J by 0 bases, with 6 bases between them. The length of the CDR3 is 12 residues. The CDR3 spells CASSLSSYEQYF. The CDR3 nucleotides read TGTGCCAGCAGCCTCAGCTCCTACGAGCAGTACTTC.

The gene calls are TRBV4-1 and TRBJ2-3; possibly TRBD2 for D (5 bases). Trimming pared 1 base from V and 2 bases from J, leaving 10 bases between. Per germline, CDR1 MGHRA and CDR2 YSYEKL. This CDR3 spans 15 amino acids. The CDR3 coding sequence is TGCGCCAGCAGCCAAGCCGGGGTTTACACAGATACGCAGTATTTT. Its protein is CASSQAGVYTDTQYF.

The chain couples TRBV28 to TRBJ2-1; D may be TRBD2 (7 bases). Germline assignment: CDR1 MDHEN and CDR2 SYDVKM. V lost 3 bases, J lost 8 bases, and 14 bases lay in between. The CDR3 contains 14 residues. CDR3 nucleotides: TGTGCCAGCAGTTTGGGGGGGGCCTTCCATGAGCAGTTCTTC. Translation gives CASSLGGAFHEQFF.

This chain uses TRBV7-3 with TRBJ2-1; 8 bases are shared with TRBD1. The CDR3 contains 15 residues. Germline lookup yields CDR1 SGHTA and CDR2 FQGTGA. V was pared by 0 bases and J by 7 bases, with 5 bases of the junction left unmatched. The DNA of the CDR3 is TGTGCCAGCAGCTTAACCAGGACAGGGAAGAATGAGCAGTTCTTC. It specifies CASSLTRTGKNEQFF.

The chain links TRBV11-2 to TRBJ2-7, with TRBD1 matching over 7 bases. The CDR3 runs 18 residues. Per germline, CDR1 SGHAT and CDR2 FQNNGV. V lost 4 bases and J lost 0; bases outside the gene matches: 15. The CDR3 DNA follows: TGTGCCAGCAGCTCTCAGGGTGGGGACAGAAGATACTCCTACGAGCAGTACTTC. This gives the protein CASSSQGGDRRYSYEQYF.

The chain uses TRBV6-2 or TRBV6-3 and TRBJ2-3, with 8 bases identical to TRBD1. The CDR3 spans 15 residues. Germline V gene data show CDR1 as MNHEY and CDR2 as SVGEGT. The junction had 3 bases not matched to a gene; V was cut back by 4 bases and J by 0 bases. For the CDR3, the DNA is TGTGCCAGCAGTTCAGGACAGGGAAGCACAGATACGCAGTATTTT. It translates to CASSSGQGSTDTQYF.

V usage is TRBV7-2 and J usage is TRBJ2-1; 14 nucleotides agree with TRBD2. Germline V CDR1 and CDR2: SGHTA, FQGNSA. CDR3 length: 17 residues. V shed 0 bases and J 9 bases; nucleotides not matched to a gene: 7. The CDR3 DNA sequence: TGTGCCAGCAGCTTAGCGACTAGCGGGGGGGCCTCGGCTGAGCAGTTCTTC. This sequence encodes CASSLATSGGASAEQFF.

The chain combines TRBV6-2 or TRBV6-3 with TRBJ2-7, with 8 bases lining up with TRBD2. The length of the CDR3 is 15 residues. Losses at the gene ends were 6 bases for V and 0 bases for J; bases not matched to a gene: 7. CDR1 is MNHEY and CDR2 is SVGEGT in the germline V gene. CDR3 residues: CASSSPGTSSYEQYF. The CDR3 nucleotides read TGTGCCAGCAGCTCCCCCGGGACTAGCTCCTACGAGCAGTACTTC.

The chain links TRBV7-2 to TRBJ2-2; 10 nucleotides match TRBD1. CDR1 and CDR2 (germline): SGHTA, FQGNSA. This CDR3 region has 16 residues. J was trimmed by 6 bases and V by 5 bases; bases with no gene match: 9. CDR3 protein: CASSRQGQGVSGELFF. The CDR3 bases are TGTGCCAGCAGCCGCCAAGGACAGGGGGTCTCCGGGGAGCTGTTTTTT. Based on the CDR3 plus reference TRBV7-2 and TRBJ2-2, the full variable domain is GAGVSQSPSNKVTEKGKDVELRCDPISGHTALYWYRQSLGQGLEFLIYFQGNSAPDKSGLPSDRFSAERTGGSVSTLTIQRTQQEDSAVYLCASSRQGQGVSGELFFGEGSRLTVL.

A single count supports this clone. This chain uses TRBV19 with TRBJ2-2; possibly TRBD1 for D (5 bases). Germline CDR1 reads LNHDA; CDR2 reads SQIVND (reference sequence). V lost 4 bases, J lost 6 bases, and 12 bases lay in between. This CDR3 spans 14 amino acids. DNA of the CDR3: TGTGCCAGTAGTACGACAGCTAACCCCGGGGAGCTGTTTTTT. It translates to CASSTTANPGELFF.

The chain joins TRBV3-1 (or the pseudogene TRBV3-2) to TRBJ2-3, with no clear D. The V and J ends lost 4 bases and 1 base respectively, with 3 bases between them. Germline values: CDR1 LGHDT, CDR2 YNNKEL (reference sequence). CDR3 size: 12 residues. The CDR3 is CASSLGTDTQYF. The CDR3 DNA reads TGTGCCAGCAGCCTCGGCACAGATACGCAGTATTTT.

Relative to its sample, this clone is medium-sized. This chain uses TRBV29-1 with TRBJ2-1, with D possibly TRBD1 on 6 matching bases. CDR3 length equals 16 residues. V was pared by 1 base and J by 2 bases, with 15 bases between. Germline V gene data show CDR1 as SQVTM and CDR2 as ANQGSEA. The DNA of the CDR3 is TGCAGCGTTGAAGTAATTGGGACATCAACCTACAATGAGCAGTTCTTC. This translates into CSVEVIGTSTYNEQFF.

The chain has TRBV28 and TRBJ2-3; 8 bases fit TRBD1. The germline V gene encodes CDR1 MDHEN and CDR2 SYDVKM. The CDR3 is 15 residues long. The trim removed 5 bases at V and 3 bases at J, leaving 7 bases unmatched. CDR3 sequence: CASSQRQGRTDTQYF. The DNA for the CDR3 is TGTGCCAGCAGTCAGCGACAGGGGCGAACAGATACGCAGTATTTT. The full variable domain, in which reference TRBV28 and TRBJ2-3 provide the parts outside the CDR3, is DVKVTQSSRYLVKRTGEKVFLECVQDMDHENMFWYRQDPGLGLRLIYFSYDVKMKEKGDIPEGYSVSREKKERFSLILESASTNQTSMYLCASSQRQGRTDTQYFGPGTRLTVL.

The chain couples TRBV6-5 to TRBJ1-1, with D possibly matching TRBD1 (5 bases). Looked up from germline, CDR1 is MNHEY and CDR2 is SVGAGI. The V and J ends lost 0 bases and 1 base respectively, with 12 bases between them. CDR3 length: 16 residues. The chain's CDR3 is CASSYSGVRENTEAFF. The DNA of the CDR3 is TGTGCCAGCAGTTACTCAGGGGTAAGGGAGAACACTGAAGCTTTCTTT.

This clone was seen once. J is TRBJ2-3 and V is TRBV19, with TRBD1 matching 10 bases. Germline V gives CDR1 LNHDA, CDR2 SQIVND (reference sequence). The CDR3 is made up of 14 amino acids. V dropped 7 bases and J dropped 1; count of bases not matched to a gene: 2. Here the CDR3 DNA reads TGTGCCAGTACCGACAGGGGGCGCACAGATACGCAGTATTTT. Translation: CASTDRGRTDTQYF. The entire variable domain, with the rest obtained from reference TRBV19 and TRBJ2-3, is as follows: DGGITQSPKYLFRKEGQNVTLSCEQNLNHDAMYWYRQDPGQGLRLIYYSQIVNDFQKGDIAEGYSVSREKKESFPLTVTSAQKNPTAFYLCASTDRGRTDTQYFGPGTRLTVL.

The V gene is TRBV6-5, the J gene TRBJ1-3; D possibly corresponds to TRBD1 (5 bases). CDR1 is MNHEY and CDR2 is SVGAGI in the germline V gene. Trimming left V 6 bases short and J 0 bases short, with 9 bases between. This CDR3 contains 14 residues. CDR3 DNA: TGTGCCAGCAGAGACAGCATCTCTGGAAACACCATATATTTT. The encoded protein is CASRDSISGNTIYF.

The rearrangement joins TRBV6-2 or TRBV6-3 to TRBJ2-7, with a possible D match to TRBD2 (5 bases). The V gene lost 4 bases and the J gene lost 2 bases, with 9 bases spanning the gap. The CDR3 loop spans 13 amino acids. The germline gives CDR1 MNHEY, CDR2 SVGEGT. The CDR3 region has the DNA TGTGCCAGCAGTTTACGGGAAACCTACGAGCAGTACTTC. Protein: CASSLRETYEQYF.

The count of this clone is one. This chain links TRBV19 with TRBJ1-4, with 7 positions matching TRBD1. The CDR3 length is 14 residues. CDR1 and CDR2 from the germline V gene are LNHDA and SQIVND (reference sequence). V trimming: 6 bases; J trimming: 4 bases; junction bases outside the gene matches: 5. The CDR3 sequence: CASRSQGGNEKLFF. DNA of the CDR3: TGTGCCAGTAGGAGCCAGGGGGGTAATGAAAAACTGTTTTTT. Full variable domain (rest looked up from reference TRBV19 and TRBJ1-4): DGGITQSPKYLFRKEGQNVTLSCEQNLNHDAMYWYRQDPGQGLRLIYYSQIVNDFQKGDIAEGYSVSREKKESFPLTVTSAQKNPTAFYLCASRSQGGNEKLFFGSGTQLSVL.